This T cell receptor beta chain came from a study of blood T cell repertoires in COVID-19. In the study overall: Material from acute and convalescent COVID-19 was sourced from the United States, Italy and Spain.

CDR3 length equals 15 residues. The V segment lost 7 bases and the J segment 5 bases; nucleotides outside the gene matches: 10. Germline assignment: CDR1 MGHRA and CDR2 YSYEKL. Clones were read by immunoSEQ multiplex PCR, and TCRdb kept only the in-frame ones, dropping some. The table records under 400,000 clones, more than 75% of them present only once. The chain joins TRBV4-1 to TRBJ2-5; TRBD2 agrees at 10 bases. The specimen was peripheral blood. This sequence originates from a woman aged 25 to 39 with COVID-19, enrolled during active disease. CDR3 residues: CASNFITSGNETQYF. The CDR3 DNA follows: TGCGCCAGCAATTTTATAACTAGCGGGAACGAGACCCAGTACTTC.